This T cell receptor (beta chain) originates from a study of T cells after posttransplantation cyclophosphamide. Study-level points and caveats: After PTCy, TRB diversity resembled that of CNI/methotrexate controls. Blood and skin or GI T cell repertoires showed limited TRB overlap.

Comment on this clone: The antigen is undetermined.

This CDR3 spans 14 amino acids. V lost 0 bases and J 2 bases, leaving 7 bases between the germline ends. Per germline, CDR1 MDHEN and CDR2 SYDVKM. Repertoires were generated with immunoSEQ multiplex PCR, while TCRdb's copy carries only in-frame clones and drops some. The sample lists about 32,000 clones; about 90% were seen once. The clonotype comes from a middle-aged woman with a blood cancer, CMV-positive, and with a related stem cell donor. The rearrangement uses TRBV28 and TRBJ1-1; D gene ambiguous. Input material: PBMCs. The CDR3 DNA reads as TGTGCCAGCAGTTTATGGGGAGAAAACACTGAAGCTTTCTTT. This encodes CASSLWGENTEAFF.